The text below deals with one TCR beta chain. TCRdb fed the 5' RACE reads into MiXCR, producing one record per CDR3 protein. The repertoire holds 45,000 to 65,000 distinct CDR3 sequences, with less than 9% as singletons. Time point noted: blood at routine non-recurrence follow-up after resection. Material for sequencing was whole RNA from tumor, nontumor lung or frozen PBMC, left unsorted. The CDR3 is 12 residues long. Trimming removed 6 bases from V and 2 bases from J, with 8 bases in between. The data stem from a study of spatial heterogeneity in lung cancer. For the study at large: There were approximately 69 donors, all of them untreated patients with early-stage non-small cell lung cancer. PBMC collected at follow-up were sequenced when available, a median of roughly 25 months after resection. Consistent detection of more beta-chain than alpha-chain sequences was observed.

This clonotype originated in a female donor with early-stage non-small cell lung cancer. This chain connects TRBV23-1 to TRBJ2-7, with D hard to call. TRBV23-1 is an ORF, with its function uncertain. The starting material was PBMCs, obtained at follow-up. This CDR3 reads CASSKGPYEQYF. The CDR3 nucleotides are TGCGCCAGCAGCAAAGGGCCCTACGAGCAGTACTTC.